These T cell receptor beta chains were read from a single sample in a study of CD8 T cells in ankylosing spondylitis. TCRdb reprocessed the 5' RACE reads with MiXCR, giving one entry per CDR3 protein. The sample includes about 800,000 distinct CDR3 sequences, 12% seen only once; the top ten take 0.45% to 0.6%. The sequencing sample was made of blood, either unsorted or a sorted T cell fraction (not recorded which). The receptors derive from a male donor with ankylosing spondylitis. Each CDR3 is given without its conserved first and last residue. The D gene is left open where the match is weak.

J gene,D gene,V gene,CDR3 protein
TRBJ2-7,.,TRBV30,AWSVWGEQY
TRBJ2-5,.,TRBV29-1,SGEPALEQETQY
TRBJ2-1,.,TRBV6-5,ASSYGAGVNEQF
TRBJ2-3,.,TRBV15,ATSPVIPLSTDTQY
TRBJ1-3,TRBD1,TRBV11-2,ASSLRDRINTIY
TRBJ2-1,TRBD2,TRBV27,ASSLTAGGHYNEQF
TRBJ2-3,TRBD2,TRBV20-1,SARGSGSADTQY
TRBJ2-5,TRBD2,TRBV6-1,ASTPKGLTETQY
TRBJ2-3,.,TRBV20-1,SAAEGHTDTQY
TRBJ2-7,.,TRBV10-1,ASSDSSYEQY
TRBJ2-1,.,TRBV29-1,SVDPSPNEQF
TRBJ2-2,.,TRBV12-3/TRBV12-4,ASRVQGNTGELF
TRBJ2-3,TRBD2,TRBV5-1,ASRRDSGPNSGGPTDTQY
TRBJ2-1,.,TRBV5-5,ASSLGGRLEYNEQF
TRBJ2-7,.,TRBV12-3/TRBV12-4,ASSLTVTPYEQY
TRBJ2-7,.,TRBV7-9,ASSSNGQSYEQY
TRBJ2-7,.,TRBV5-6,ASSRGLLCEQY
TRBJ2-7,TRBD1,TRBV20-1,SALETGVYEQY
TRBJ2-7,TRBD1,TRBV15,ATSRGTGSISTEQY
TRBJ2-7,TRBD2,TRBV20-1,SARDRPRTSGRKYEQY
TRBJ2-5,.,TRBV5-1,ASSLDYSQETQY
TRBJ1-1,TRBD1,TRBV5-5,ASSRTGANLDTEAF
TRBJ2-7,.,TRBV6-2/TRBV6-3,ASSYSIDVGPPGEQY
TRBJ2-7,.,TRBV12-3/TRBV12-4,ASSKQGAYEQY
TRBJ2-5,TRBD2,TRBV11-2,ASSLFGGGVRVQETQY
TRBJ2-5,.,TRBV9,ASSVAGAAQETQY
TRBJ2-3,.,TRBV12-3/TRBV12-4,ASSLSQVFVDTQY
TRBJ2-1,TRBD1,TRBV10-2,ASRKQGADEQF
TRBJ1-1,.,TRBV28,ASSLMGLIGKAF
TRBJ1-1,.,TRBV24-1,ATSDLDTEAF
TRBJ2-3,TRBD2,TRBV20-1,SASEAGRITDTQY
TRBJ2-5,.,TRBV10-3,AIMGVMGETQY
TRBJ1-5,TRBD1,TRBV9,ASSVGTGVDQPQH
TRBJ2-1,TRBD1,TRBV5-1,ASTRQGPYNEQF
TRBJ2-1,TRBD2,TRBV27,ASSLPSGRPSYNEQF
TRBJ1-5,.,TRBV24-1,ATSDLYGVGQPQH
TRBJ1-1,.,TRBV12-3/TRBV12-4,ASSLVFWRGNTEAF
TRBJ2-7,.,TRBV7-2,ASSWKGWNEQY
TRBJ1-1,.,TRBV12-3/TRBV12-4,ASSFGQGYTEAF
TRBJ2-1,TRBD2,TRBV7-7,ASSLEREGWHEQF
TRBJ2-7,.,TRBV5-6,ASSLVVGSPYEQY
TRBJ2-7,TRBD2,TRBV10-3,AISESTGGPYEQY
TRBJ2-1,TRBD2,TRBV4-2,ASSRSGTSEGEQF
TRBJ2-7,TRBD1,TRBV5-1,ASSSGQGNYEQY
TRBJ2-1,.,TRBV20-1,SAQGELAEDEQF
TRBJ1-2,TRBD1,TRBV11-2,ASSLFGRGRISYGYT
TRBJ1-1,TRBD1,TRBV29-1,SVEPRPRGLNTEAF
TRBJ2-7,TRBD2,TRBV9,ASSGLVNEQY
TRBJ2-3,.,TRBV28,ASSLGGTSTDTQY
TRBJ2-7,TRBD1,TRBV20-1,SASHGGTGNEQY
TRBJ2-7,.,TRBV6-1,ASSEQNGRWYEQY
TRBJ2-7,.,TRBV20-1,SGTLLYEQY